This T cell receptor (beta chain) was documented in a study of T cell responses to AZD1222 COVID-19 vaccine. Notes on the study in general: A mostly white British donor set with more females was recruited, and clonal diversity was possibly underestimated.

V was clipped by 0 bases and J by 6 bases, with 10 bases between them. The V gene's germline CDR1 is SGDLS and CDR2 YYNGEE. The CDR3 contains 15 residues. Assay: immunoSEQ multiplex PCR; the TCRdb copy retains only in-frame clones and omits some. The profile shows 160,000 or so clones, just under 90% of them singletons. As regards this clone: Antigen: not known.

The source is an adult who received the MenACWY meningococcal vaccine as a control. The sequences come from peripheral blood, collected 28 days after the second dose of the MenACWY control vaccine. The chain uses TRBV9 and TRBJ1-6; D remains unclear. The CDR3 sequence is CASSVGLGRNSPLHF. Here the CDR3 DNA reads TGTGCCAGCAGCGTAGGGCTTGGCCGTAATTCACCCCTCCACTTT.